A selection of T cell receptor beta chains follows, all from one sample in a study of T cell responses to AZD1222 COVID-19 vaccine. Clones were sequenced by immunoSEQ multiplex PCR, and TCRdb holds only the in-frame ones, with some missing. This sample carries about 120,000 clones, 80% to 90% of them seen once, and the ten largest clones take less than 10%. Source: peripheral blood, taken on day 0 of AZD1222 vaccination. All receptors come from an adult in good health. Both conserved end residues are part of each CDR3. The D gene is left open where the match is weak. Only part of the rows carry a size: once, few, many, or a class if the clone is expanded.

CDR3: CASSEGGQDSYEQYF; V: TRBV6-1; size: NA; D: TRBD1; J: TRBJ2-7
CDR3: CASSLVGGTEAFF; V: TRBV12-3/TRBV12-4; size: NA; D: NA; J: TRBJ1-1
CDR3: CSVRQGVITEAFF; V: TRBV29-1; size: NA; D: TRBD1; J: TRBJ1-1
CDR3: CASNRTSGRADTDTQYF; V: TRBV21-1; size: NA; D: NA; J: TRBJ2-3
CDR3: CASSSGQGGNQPQHF; V: TRBV6-5; size: NA; D: TRBD1; J: TRBJ1-5
CDR3: CASSQGDGGSYEQYF; V: TRBV4-2; size: NA; D: NA; J: TRBJ2-7
CDR3: CASSEAGRPNEKLFF; V: TRBV2; size: few; D: NA; J: TRBJ1-4
CDR3: CSVEITYEQYF; V: TRBV29-1; size: once; D: NA; J: TRBJ2-7
CDR3: CASRWTGNEKLFF; V: TRBV2; size: NA; D: TRBD1; J: TRBJ1-4
CDR3: CASSLEGGGQAYEQYF; V: TRBV5-1; size: few; D: NA; J: TRBJ2-7
CDR3: CASSQGQGWFDAFF; V: TRBV19; size: NA; D: TRBD1; J: TRBJ1-1
CDR3: CASSDRGSYNSPLHF; V: TRBV2; size: NA; D: NA; J: TRBJ1-6
CDR3: CASSLAQGAGYGYTF; V: TRBV7-2; size: once; D: TRBD1; J: TRBJ1-2
CDR3: CASSLGDRSQPQHF; V: TRBV5-6; size: NA; D: TRBD1; J: TRBJ1-5
CDR3: CASSLHGVGYTF; V: TRBV12-3/TRBV12-4; size: once; D: NA; J: TRBJ1-2
CDR3: CASSLAGRSTDTQYF; V: TRBV5-1; size: NA; D: NA; J: TRBJ2-3
CDR3: CASSQNALQGSPAAFF; V: TRBV7-9; size: NA; D: NA; J: TRBJ1-1
CDR3: CASSLQGSNYGYTF; V: TRBV5-6; size: once; D: NA; J: TRBJ1-2
CDR3: CAAGTPATEAFF; V: TRBV30; size: NA; D: NA; J: TRBJ1-1
CDR3: CASSPENSPLHF; V: TRBV18; size: NA; D: NA; J: TRBJ1-6